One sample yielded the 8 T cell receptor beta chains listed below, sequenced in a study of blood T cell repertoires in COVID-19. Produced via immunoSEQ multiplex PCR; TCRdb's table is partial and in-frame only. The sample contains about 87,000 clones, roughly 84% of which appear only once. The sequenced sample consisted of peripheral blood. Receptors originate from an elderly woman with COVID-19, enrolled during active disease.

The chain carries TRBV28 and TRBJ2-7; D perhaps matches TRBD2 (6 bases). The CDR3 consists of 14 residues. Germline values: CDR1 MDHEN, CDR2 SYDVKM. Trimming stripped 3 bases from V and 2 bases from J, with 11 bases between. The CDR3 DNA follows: TGTGCCAGCAGTTTTTCGACTAGGGCCTACGAGCAGTACTTC. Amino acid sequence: CASSFSTRAYEQYF. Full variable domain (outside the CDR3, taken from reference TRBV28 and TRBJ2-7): DVKVTQSSRYLVKRTGEKVFLECVQDMDHENMFWYRQDPGLGLRLIYFSYDVKMKEKGDIPEGYSVSREKKERFSLILESASTNQTSMYLCASSFSTRAYEQYFGPGTRLTVT.

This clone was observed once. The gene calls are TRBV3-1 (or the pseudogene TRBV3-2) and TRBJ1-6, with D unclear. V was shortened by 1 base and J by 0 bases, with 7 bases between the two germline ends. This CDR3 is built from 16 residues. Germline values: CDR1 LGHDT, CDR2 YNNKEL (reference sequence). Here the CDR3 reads CASSQGAGSYNSPLHF. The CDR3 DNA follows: TGTGCCAGCAGCCAAGGGGCAGGCTCCTATAATTCACCCCTCCACTTT.

As DNA, the CDR3 is TGTGCCAGCAGCCAAGATTACAGGGGCCATGGCTACACCTTC. Translated, it gives CASSQDYRGHGYTF. V and J are TRBV3-1 (or the pseudogene TRBV3-2) and TRBJ1-2; 7 bases align to TRBD1. The junction had 4 bases not matched to a gene; V was cut back by 0 bases and J by 6 bases. This CDR3 is built from 14 residues. Germline V gene sequence: CDR1 LGHDT, CDR2 YNNKEL (reference sequence).

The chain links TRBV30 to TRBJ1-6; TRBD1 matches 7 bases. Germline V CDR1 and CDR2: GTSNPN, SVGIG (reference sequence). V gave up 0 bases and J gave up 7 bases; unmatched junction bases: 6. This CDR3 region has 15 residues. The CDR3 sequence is CAWSVNRGANSPLHF. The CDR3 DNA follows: TGTGCCTGGAGTGTTAACAGGGGAGCCAATTCACCCCTCCACTTT.

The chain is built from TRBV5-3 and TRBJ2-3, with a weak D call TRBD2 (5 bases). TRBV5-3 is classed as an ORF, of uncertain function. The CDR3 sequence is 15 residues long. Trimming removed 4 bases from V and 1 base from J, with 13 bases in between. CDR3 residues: CARSPDCSRTDTQYF. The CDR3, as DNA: TGTGCCAGAAGCCCGGACTGCTCTCGCACAGATACGCAGTATTTT.

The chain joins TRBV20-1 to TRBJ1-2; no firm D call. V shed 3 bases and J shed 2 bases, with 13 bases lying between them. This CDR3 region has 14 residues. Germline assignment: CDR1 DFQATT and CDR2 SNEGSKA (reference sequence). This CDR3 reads CSASSPRANYGYTF. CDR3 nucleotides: TGCAGTGCTAGTAGCCCCCGCGCCAACTATGGCTACACCTTC.

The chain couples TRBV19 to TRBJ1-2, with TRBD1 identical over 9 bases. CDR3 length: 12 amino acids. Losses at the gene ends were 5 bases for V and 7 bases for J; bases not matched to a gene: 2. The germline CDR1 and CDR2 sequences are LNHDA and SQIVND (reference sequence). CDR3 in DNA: TGTGCCAGTAGTGACAGGGGGTTTGGCTACACCTTC. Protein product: CASSDRGFGYTF.

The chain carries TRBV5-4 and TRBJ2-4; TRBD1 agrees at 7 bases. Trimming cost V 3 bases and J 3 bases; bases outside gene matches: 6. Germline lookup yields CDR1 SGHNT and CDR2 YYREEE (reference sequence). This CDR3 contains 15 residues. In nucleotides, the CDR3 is TGTGCCAGCAGCTCTTTGGCAGGGGGCAAAAACATTCAGTACTTC. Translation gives CASSSLAGGKNIQYF.